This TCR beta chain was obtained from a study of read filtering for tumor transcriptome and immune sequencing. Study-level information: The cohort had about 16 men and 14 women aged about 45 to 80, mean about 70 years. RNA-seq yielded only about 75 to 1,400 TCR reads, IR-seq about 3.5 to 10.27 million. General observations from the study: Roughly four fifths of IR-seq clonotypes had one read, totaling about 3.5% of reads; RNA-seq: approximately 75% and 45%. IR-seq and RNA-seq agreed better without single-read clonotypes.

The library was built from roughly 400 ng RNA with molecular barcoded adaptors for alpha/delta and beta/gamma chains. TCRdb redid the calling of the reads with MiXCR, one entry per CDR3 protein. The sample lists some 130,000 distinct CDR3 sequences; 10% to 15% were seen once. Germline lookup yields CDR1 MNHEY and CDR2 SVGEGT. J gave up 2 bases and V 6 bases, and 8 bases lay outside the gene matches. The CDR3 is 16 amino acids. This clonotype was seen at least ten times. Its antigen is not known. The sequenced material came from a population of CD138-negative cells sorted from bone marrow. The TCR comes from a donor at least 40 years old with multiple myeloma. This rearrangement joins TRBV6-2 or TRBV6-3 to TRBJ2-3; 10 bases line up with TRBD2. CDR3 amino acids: CASRTPLAGDTDTQYF. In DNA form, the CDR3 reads TGTGCCAGCAGAACTCCGCTAGCGGGAGACACAGATACGCAGTATTTT.